The sequence of this T cell receptor beta chain was determined in a study of blood T cell repertoires in COVID-19. The CDR3 runs to 12 residues. The V end lost 1 base, the J end lost 10 bases, and 10 bases lay between the germline ends. Germline V gene lookup returns CDR1 MRHNA and CDR2 SNTAGT. Sequencing was performed with immunoSEQ multiplex PCR; in TCRdb, only in-frame clones are kept and a portion is missing. The table has around 290,000 clones, about 89% seen once. Specimen: peripheral blood. The sequence derives from a man between 40 and 49 years old with acute or convalescent COVID-19. The chain has TRBV6-4 and TRBJ1-2, with TRBD1 as a possible D gene (5 bases). This CDR3 reads CASSDLPGNYTF. CDR3 DNA sequence: TGTGCCAGCAGTGACTTGCCAGGGAACTACACCTTC.